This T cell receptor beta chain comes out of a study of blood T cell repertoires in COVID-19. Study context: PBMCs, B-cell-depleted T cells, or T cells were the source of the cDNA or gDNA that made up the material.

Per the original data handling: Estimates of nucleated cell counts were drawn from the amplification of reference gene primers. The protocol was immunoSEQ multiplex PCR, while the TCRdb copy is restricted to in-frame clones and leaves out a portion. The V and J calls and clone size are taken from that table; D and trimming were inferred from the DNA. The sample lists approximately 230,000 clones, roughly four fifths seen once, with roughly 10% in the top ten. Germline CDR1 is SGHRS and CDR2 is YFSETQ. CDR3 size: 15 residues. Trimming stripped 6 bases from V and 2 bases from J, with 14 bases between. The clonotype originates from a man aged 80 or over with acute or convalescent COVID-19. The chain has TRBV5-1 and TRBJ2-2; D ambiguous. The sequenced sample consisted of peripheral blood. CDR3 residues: CASTSNEPNTGELFF. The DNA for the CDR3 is TGCGCCAGCACGAGTAATGAACCAAACACCGGGGAGCTGTTTTTT.